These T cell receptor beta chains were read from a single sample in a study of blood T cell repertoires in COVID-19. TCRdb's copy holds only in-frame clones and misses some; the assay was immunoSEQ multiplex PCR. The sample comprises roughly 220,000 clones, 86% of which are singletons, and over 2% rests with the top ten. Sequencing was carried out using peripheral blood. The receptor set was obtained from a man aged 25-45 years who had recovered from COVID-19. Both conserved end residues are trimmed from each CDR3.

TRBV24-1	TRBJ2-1	ATNTGHHNEQF
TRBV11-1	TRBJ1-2	ASSLDKYGYT
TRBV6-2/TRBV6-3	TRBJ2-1	ASSPVRNEQF
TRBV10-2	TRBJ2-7	ATREAGASSYEQY
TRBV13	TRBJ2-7	ASSLGGGPLYEQY
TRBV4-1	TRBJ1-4	ASSQDRVDEKLF
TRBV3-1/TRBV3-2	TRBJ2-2	ASSPGQGTGELF
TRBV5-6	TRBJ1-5	ASSLVSNSNQPQH
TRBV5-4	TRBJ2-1	ASSLETGPRF
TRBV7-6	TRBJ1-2	ASHPGTGLYGYT
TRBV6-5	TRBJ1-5	ASRARNQPQH
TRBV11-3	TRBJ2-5	ASSSPRDFKETQY
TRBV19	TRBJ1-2	ASSIWGDYGYT
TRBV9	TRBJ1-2	ASSATGNSPYGYT
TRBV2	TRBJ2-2	ASSKQGDTGELF
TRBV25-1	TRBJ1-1	ASSEWGVNTEAF
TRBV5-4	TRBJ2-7	ASSRTQYEQY
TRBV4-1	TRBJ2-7	ASSQGGGVGEQY
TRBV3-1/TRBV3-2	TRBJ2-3	ASSPKGLAGGHSTQY
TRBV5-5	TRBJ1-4	ASSPTGREKLF
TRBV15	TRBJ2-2	ATSGLGNTGELF
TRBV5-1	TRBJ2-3	ASSLATSGRDADTQY
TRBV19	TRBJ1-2	ASSMRDRVHGYT
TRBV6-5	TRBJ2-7	ATKDRDEFTYEQY
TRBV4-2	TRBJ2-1	ASSPLAGGGEQF
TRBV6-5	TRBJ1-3	ASTRALNSGNTIY
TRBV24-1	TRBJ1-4	ATSDFSEGEKLF
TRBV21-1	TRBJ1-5	ASSKEQGAEGNQPQH
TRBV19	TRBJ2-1	ASSILTSSYNEQF
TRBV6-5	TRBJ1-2	ASSSHNGQSYT
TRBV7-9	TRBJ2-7	ASSRVQVAYEQY
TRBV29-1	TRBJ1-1	SVSGWGEAF
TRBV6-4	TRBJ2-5	ASSEVPGGSETQY
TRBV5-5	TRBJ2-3	ASTKRGQGDTQY
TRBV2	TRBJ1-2	ASRGQGLGGYT
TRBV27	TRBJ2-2	ASTGTGELF
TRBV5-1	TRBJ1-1	ASSLGISLNTEAF
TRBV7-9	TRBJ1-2	ASSPGQGDSNYGYT
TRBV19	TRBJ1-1	ASSIGVNTEAF
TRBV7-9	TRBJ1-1	ASSSGQMNTEAF
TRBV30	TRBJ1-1	AWSLAYHTEAF
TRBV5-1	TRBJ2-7	ASSLVTGGTSEQY
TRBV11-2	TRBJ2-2	ASSSSSGVNTGELF
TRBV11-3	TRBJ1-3	ASSLGQSGNTIY
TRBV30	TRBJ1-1	AWIQVQGEAF
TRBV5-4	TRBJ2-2	ASSLELWGQGGTGELF
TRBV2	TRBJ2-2	ASSDQELLPGELF
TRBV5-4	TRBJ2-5	ASSLQGSSETQY